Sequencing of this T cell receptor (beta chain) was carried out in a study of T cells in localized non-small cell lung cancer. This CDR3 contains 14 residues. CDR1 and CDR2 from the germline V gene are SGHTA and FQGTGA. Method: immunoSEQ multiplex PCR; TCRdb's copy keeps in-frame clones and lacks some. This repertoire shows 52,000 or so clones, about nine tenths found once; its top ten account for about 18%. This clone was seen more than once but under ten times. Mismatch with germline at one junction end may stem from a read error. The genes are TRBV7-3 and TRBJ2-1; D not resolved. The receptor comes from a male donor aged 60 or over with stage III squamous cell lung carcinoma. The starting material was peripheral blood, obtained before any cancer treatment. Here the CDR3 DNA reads TGTGCCAGCAGCCCCATGTGGTCCTCCAATGAGCAGTTCTTC. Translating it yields CASSPMWSSNEQFF.